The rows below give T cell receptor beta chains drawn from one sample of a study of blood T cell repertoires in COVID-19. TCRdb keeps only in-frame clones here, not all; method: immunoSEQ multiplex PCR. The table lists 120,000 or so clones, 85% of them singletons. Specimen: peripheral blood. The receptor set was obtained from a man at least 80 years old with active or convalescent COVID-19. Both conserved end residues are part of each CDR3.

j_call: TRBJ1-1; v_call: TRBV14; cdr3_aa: CASSARDRGNMNTEAFF
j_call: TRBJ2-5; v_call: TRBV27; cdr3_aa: CASSLGTSGMGETQYF
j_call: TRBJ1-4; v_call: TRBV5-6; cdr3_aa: CASSFPGVNEKLFF
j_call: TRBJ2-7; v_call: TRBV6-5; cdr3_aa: CASSYSLAEFSEQYF
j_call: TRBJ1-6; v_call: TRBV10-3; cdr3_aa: CAGSGQSDSPLHF
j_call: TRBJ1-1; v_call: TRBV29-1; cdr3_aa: CSARPGTGLNTEAFF
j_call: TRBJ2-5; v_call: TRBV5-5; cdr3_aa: CASSLGTGGETQYF
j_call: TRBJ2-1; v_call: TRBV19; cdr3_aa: CASSPRTARKNNEQFF
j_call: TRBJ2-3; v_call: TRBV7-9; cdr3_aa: CASSLERGTDTQYF
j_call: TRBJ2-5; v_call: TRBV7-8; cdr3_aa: CASSLTGGGTQYF
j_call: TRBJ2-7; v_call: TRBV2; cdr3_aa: CASLSGRAYEQYF
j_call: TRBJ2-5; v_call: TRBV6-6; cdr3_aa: CASSYGRQGPGVTQYF
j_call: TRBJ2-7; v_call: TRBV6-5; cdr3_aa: CASSYARQSSYEQYF
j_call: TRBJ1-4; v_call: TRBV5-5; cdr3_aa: CASSLSGYLNEKLFF
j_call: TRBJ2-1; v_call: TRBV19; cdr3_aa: CASSIGGRSYNEQFF
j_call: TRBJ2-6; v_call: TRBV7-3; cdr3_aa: CASSPGLAGVSGANVLTF
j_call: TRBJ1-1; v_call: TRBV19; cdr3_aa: CASSIWRGESNTEAFF